This TCR beta chain came from a study of cytomegalovirus exposure and HLA in healthy donors. Study-wide findings and caveats: Confirmation was obtained in vitro that three CMV-associated chains are specific for CMV antigens. Among immune exposure information, only CMV serostatus was available.

The table lists this clone with a few counts. Its antigen is unknown. Trimming took 3 bases from V and 5 from J, leaving 11 bases between them. The CDR3 has 13 residues. Germline V gives CDR1 SGHAT, CDR2 FQDESV (reference sequence). PCR was performed using 60 Vbeta and 13 Jbeta primers. In the original workflow: Later analysis identified 88 million or so unique TCR beta chains, 9 million to 13 million shared. Assay: immunoSEQ multiplex PCR; the TCRdb copy retains only in-frame clones and omits some. V and J calls and clone size are copied from that table; D and trimming were computed from the DNA. The table shows approximately 170,000 clones, with less than 80% occurring only once.

This receptor was taken from a female donor in good health and CMV-seronegative. Sequenced material: PBMCs. This rearrangement joins TRBV11-1 to TRBJ2-7; no clear D gene. The CDR3 sequence: CASSFGILDEQYF. CDR3 in DNA: TGTGCCAGCAGCTTCGGTATCCTAGACGAGCAGTACTTC.